What follows are 11 T cell receptor beta chains derived from one specimen sequenced in a study of blood T cell repertoires in COVID-19. TCRdb keeps only in-frame clones here, not all; method: immunoSEQ multiplex PCR. The table lists around 150,000 clones, about 86% of them singletons, with roughly 8.2% in the top ten. What was sequenced was peripheral blood. These receptors came from a man between 60 and 75 years old with acute or convalescent COVID-19.

This chain links TRBV7-2 with TRBJ1-2, with D possibly matching TRBD1 (5 bases). V lost 1 base, J lost 1 base, and 10 bases lay in between. Germline loops: CDR1 SGHTA, CDR2 FQGNSA. The CDR3 is 15 amino acids. CDR3 in amino acids: CASSLGQTLNYGYTF. As DNA, the CDR3 is TGTGCCAGCAGCTTAGGACAGACCCTTAACTATGGCTACACCTTC.

This clone was seen once. The chain joins TRBV12-3 or TRBV12-4 to TRBJ1-5; D is unclear. This CDR3 region has 13 residues. Between the trimmed V and J ends, which lost 8 bases and 2 bases, there was a span of 10 bases. The CDR3 nucleotides read TGTGCCAGCTCGGGGTCGGGCAATCAGCCCCAGCATTTT. This gives the protein CASSGSGNQPQHF.

A note on this clone: Other DNA sequences in the sample encode the same CDR3. CDR3 residues: CASSRTGDDTEAFF. For the CDR3, the DNA is TGTGCCAGCTCCCGGACAGGGGACGACACTGAAGCTTTCTTT. V and J are TRBV18 and TRBJ1-1; 9 bases align to TRBD1. V shed 6 bases, J shed 3 bases, and the junction held 5 bases outside the gene matches. Germline V lookup: CDR1 KGHSH, CDR2 LQKENI. This CDR3 has 14 residues.

The gene calls are TRBV18 and TRBJ1-5; 10 bases are shared with TRBD1. CDR3 length: 16 residues. Germline assignment: CDR1 KGHSH and CDR2 LQKENI. Unmatched junction bases numbered 2, after V lost 3 bases and J lost 0 bases. CDR3 DNA: TGTGCCAGCTCACCGGACAGGGGGTCTAGCAATCAGCCCCAGCATTTT. This encodes CASSPDRGSSNQPQHF.

V and J are TRBV28 and TRBJ1-2; 8 bases agree with TRBD1. V lost 5 bases, J lost 4 bases, and 9 bases stayed unmatched. CDR3 length equals 15 residues. CDR1 MDHEN and CDR2 SYDVKM come from the germline V gene. The CDR3 spells CASSRSGQGAYGYTF. CDR3 sequence (DNA): TGTGCCAGCAGTAGAAGCGGACAGGGAGCCTATGGCTACACCTTC.

This rearrangement joins TRBV28 to TRBJ2-1; the D is unclear. V dropped 7 bases and J dropped 0 bases, with 10 bases sitting between them. CDR1 MDHEN and CDR2 SYDVKM come from the germline V gene. CDR3 length equals 14 residues. This CDR3 is CASTLESSYNEQFF. The CDR3 DNA is TGTGCCAGCACTCTCGAGAGCTCCTACAATGAGCAGTTCTTC.

The sample holds a few counts of this clone. The gene calls are TRBV7-2 and TRBJ1-4; D is unresolved. CDR1 and CDR2 from the germline V gene are SGHTA and FQGNSA. The germline V and J ends were trimmed by 5 bases and 8 bases, with 21 bases remaining between them. CDR3 length: 16 amino acids. Written as DNA, the CDR3 is TGTGCCAGCAGCAGAGCGGTTGGTTCCAGCGGAGAAAAACTGTTTTTT. It yields the protein CASSRAVGSSGEKLFF.

The genes are TRBV29-1 and TRBJ1-1; 9 positions agree with TRBD1. Unmatched junction bases numbered 7, after V lost 6 bases and J lost 5 bases. The CDR3 is 13 residues long. CDR1 SQVTM and CDR2 ANQGSEA come from the germline V gene. The CDR3 spells CSVIQGARTEAFF. The CDR3 coding sequence is TGCAGCGTCATACAGGGGGCGCGTACTGAAGCTTTCTTT. Full variable domain (missing parts from reference TRBV29-1 and TRBJ1-1): SAVISQKPSRDICQRGTSLTIQCQVDSQVTMMFWYRQQPGQSLTLIATANQGSEATYESGFVIDKFPISRPNLTFSTLTVSNMSPEDSSIYLCSVIQGARTEAFFGQGTRLTVV.

The J gene is TRBJ1-2, the V gene TRBV28, with 8 bases matching TRBD1. The length of the CDR3 is 14 residues. Unmatched junction bases numbered 12, after V lost 5 bases and J lost 10 bases. Looked up from germline, CDR1 is MDHEN and CDR2 is SYDVKM. CDR3 sequence (DNA): TGTGCCAGCAGTCCACCGACAGGGGCGACATCCTACACCTTC. Encoded protein: CASSPPTGATSYTF.

V gene TRBV19 combines with J gene TRBJ1-3; TRBD1 aligns across 8 bases. Germline V CDR1 and CDR2: LNHDA, SQIVND (reference sequence). This CDR3 is built from 15 residues. V lost 6 bases, J lost 3 bases, and 7 bases stayed unmatched. DNA for the CDR3: TGTGCCAGTAGCCGACCCGACAGGGGTGGAAACACCATATATTTT. This translates into CASSRPDRGGNTIYF.

Only one count was recorded for this clone. The chain joins TRBV19 to TRBJ1-1; tentative D call: TRBD1 (6 bases). Deletions cut 8 bases from V and 4 bases from J, with 17 bases between. Looked up from germline, CDR1 is LNHDA and CDR2 is SQIVND (reference sequence). The CDR3 sequence is 14 residues long. The CDR3, as DNA: TGTGCCAGTGCCCAACGGGGAGGGGGCACTGAAGCTTTCTTT. Protein: CASAQRGGGTEAFF.